These 14 T cell receptor beta chains were all obtained from the same sample, sequenced in a study of T cell responses to AZD1222 COVID-19 vaccine. Assay used: immunoSEQ multiplex PCR; TCRdb lists only in-frame clones, some missing. The sample yields about 150,000 clones, approximately 90% seen once. The specimen comprised peripheral blood, sampled on day 0 of AZD1222 vaccination. The receptors come from an adult in good health.

This clone has more than one count but fewer than ten. V and J are TRBV19 and TRBJ2-5, with D possibly matching TRBD1 (6 bases). The V end lost 1 base, the J end lost 4 bases, and 19 bases lay between the germline ends. The CDR3 runs 17 residues. CDR1 is LNHDA, CDR2 SQIVND, per germline (reference sequence). The CDR3 nucleotides read TGTGCCAGTAGTATAGGTCCCGACAGGACATACTTAGAGACCCAGTACTTC. Translated, it gives CASSIGPDRTYLETQYF. Combining the CDR3 with reference TRBV19 and TRBJ2-5 gives the whole variable domain DGGITQSPKYLFRKEGQNVTLSCEQNLNHDAMYWYRQDPGQGLRLIYYSQIVNDFQKGDIAEGYSVSREKKESFPLTVTSAQKNPTAFYLCASSIGPDRTYLETQYFGPGTRLLVL.

The rearrangement uses TRBV28 and TRBJ1-3; TRBD1 might be the D (5 bases). With 0 bases removed from V and 0 bases from J, the gap between germline ends came to 12 bases. CDR1 MDHEN and CDR2 SYDVKM come from the germline V gene. The CDR3 sequence is 17 residues long. The CDR3 DNA reads TGTGCCAGCAGTTTATGGGAGGGACGAAGCTCTGGAAACACCATATATTTT. Translated, it gives CASSLWEGRSSGNTIYF.

The CDR3 region has the DNA TGTGCCACCCTCATCGACAGGGGGCTGGGCACTGAAGCTTTCTTT. Translating gives CATLIDRGLGTEAFF. The chain couples TRBV15 to TRBJ1-1; 10 bases are shared with TRBD1. Germline V gene lookup returns CDR1 LNHNV and CDR2 YYDKDF (reference sequence). The CDR3 sequence is 15 residues long. With 8 bases clipped from V and 4 bases from J, the junction kept 10 bases outside the gene matches.

This clone qualifies as large. The chain joins TRBV24-1 to TRBJ1-2; TRBD1 is a possible D gene (6 bases). Germline V CDR1 and CDR2: KGHDR, SFDVKD. The ends were cut back, 1 base at V and 3 bases at J, with 14 bases in the middle. The CDR3 contains 16 residues. The CDR3 DNA reads TGTGCCACCAGTGATTTTAAGCAGGGGAGGGACTATGGCTACACCTTC. Translation gives CATSDFKQGRDYGYTF.

The chain recombines TRBV7-9 with TRBJ1-5, with a tentative D call TRBD1 (5 bases). The V and J ends lost 9 bases and 6 bases respectively, with 12 bases between them. The CDR3 extends over 12 amino acids. CDR1 and CDR2 from the germline V gene are SEHNR and FQNEAQ (reference sequence). CDR3 in DNA: TGTGCCAGAAACGGGGGTCGTCAGCCCCAGCATTTT. Protein: CARNGGRQPQHF.

This rearrangement joins TRBV2 to TRBJ1-5; 8 positions match TRBD1. From germline, CDR1 is SNHLY and CDR2 FYNNEI. V was clipped by 6 bases and J by 4 bases; unmatched bases: 5. The CDR3 is 14 amino acids. CDR3 amino acids: CASSRTGFNQPQHF. As DNA, the CDR3 is TGTGCCAGCAGCCGGACAGGGTTTAATCAGCCCCAGCATTTT.

This sequence joins TRBV2 and TRBJ2-4, with D tentatively TRBD1 (6 bases). The CDR3 sequence is 14 residues long. With 4 bases removed from V and 10 bases from J, the gap between germline ends came to 17 bases. CDR1 is SNHLY, CDR2 FYNNEI, per germline. CDR3 nucleotide sequence: TGTGCCAGCAGTGTTTTCCACGATCAGGGGATTCAGTACTTC. This gives the protein CASSVFHDQGIQYF.

The gene calls are TRBV27 and TRBJ2-1, with D unresolved. The CDR3 is 14 residues long. V gave up 6 bases and J gave up 6 bases, with 15 bases separating them. Germline-derived CDR1 and CDR2 are MNHEY and SMNVEV (reference sequence). The CDR3 DNA is TGTGCCAGCAGCTCCGATTTAGAGATCAATGAGCAGTTCTTC. Its protein product is CASSSDLEINEQFF.

This clone was detected only once. The chain is built from TRBV11-3 and TRBJ1-5; D gene unclear. Germline CDR1 SGHNT, CDR2 YENEEA. This CDR3 comprises 11 residues. Trimming left V 5 bases short and J 5 bases short, with 4 bases between. The CDR3 loop is CASSQHQPQHF. DNA of the CDR3: TGTGCCAGCAGCCAACATCAGCCCCAGCATTTT.

J is TRBJ1-2 and V is TRBV28; D not resolved. Trimming left V 5 bases short and J 4 bases short, with 11 bases between. Germline V gives CDR1 MDHEN, CDR2 SYDVKM. The CDR3 is made up of 13 amino acids. CDR3 amino acids: CASSLQSVYGYTF. CDR3 DNA: TGTGCCAGCAGTCTACAGTCCGTCTATGGCTACACCTTC.

The chain recombines TRBV14 with TRBJ1-4; D is undetermined. CDR3 length: 12 residues. CDR1 is SGHDN and CDR2 is FVKESK in the germline V gene. Trimming pared 5 bases from V and 7 bases from J, leaving 8 bases between. CDR3 region: CASSRTSEKLFF. For the CDR3, the DNA is TGTGCCAGCAGCAGGACGTCTGAAAAACTGTTTTTT.

The chain employs TRBV5-1 and TRBJ2-3; unclear D gene. Germline CDR1 and CDR2: SGHRS and YFSETQ. This CDR3 is 14 amino acids long. Trimming took 0 bases from V and 3 from J, leaving 8 bases between them. CDR3 region: CASSLEQTTDTQYF. The CDR3 bases are TGCGCCAGCAGCTTGGAGCAGACTACAGATACGCAGTATTTT.

The V gene is TRBV11-3, the J gene TRBJ2-2; D might be TRBD1 or TRBD2, each matching 5 bases. CDR3 length equals 16 residues. CDR1 and CDR2 from the germline V gene are SGHNT and YENEEA. V lost 5 bases and J 2 bases, leaving 15 bases between the germline ends. The CDR3 sequence: CASSGGGGINTGELFF. CDR3 DNA sequence: TGTGCCAGCAGCGGTGGGGGTGGTATCAACACCGGGGAGCTGTTTTTT.

The V and J genes are TRBV11-2 and TRBJ2-3, with 9 bases that match TRBD2. Germline assignment: CDR1 SGHAT and CDR2 FQNNGV. The J segment lost 0 bases and the V segment lost 4 bases, leaving 11 bases of the junction unmatched. The CDR3 runs to 18 residues. This chain's CDR3 is CASSSGLAGALSTDTQYF. Written as DNA, the CDR3 is TGTGCCAGCAGCTCGGGCTTAGCGGGAGCTCTTAGCACAGATACGCAGTATTTT.